The rows below give T cell receptor beta chains drawn from one sample of a study of response to subunit inactivated influenza vaccine. Each CDR3 protein gets one entry after TCRdb re-called the RT-PCR reads with MiXCR. The table shows hundreds of thousands of distinct CDR3 sequences, with about 10% occurring only once. Specimen: PBMCs from blood, collected on the day of vaccination. These receptors came from a man aged 45-65 years who received an inactivated influenza vaccine. Both conserved end residues are part of each CDR3. Fields, in order: J gene, D gene, V gene, CDR3 length, clone size, CDR3 protein, CDR3 DNA. A D gene is named only where the DNA matches it firmly. The size of a clone is reported for some rows only, either as once, few or many, or as a class for expanded clones.

TRBJ2-1	.	TRBV9	15	few	CASSASATVYNEQFF	TGTGCCAGCAGCGCCTCGGCAACCGTCTACAATGAGCAGTTCTTC
TRBJ2-3	.	TRBV20-1	17	few	CSAGGNGWESNTDTQYF	TGCAGTGCTGGGGGTAATGGGTGGGAGTCAAACACAGATACGCAGTATTTT
TRBJ1-1	.	TRBV29-1	14	many	CSVEALARNTEAFF	TGCAGCGTTGAAGCCCTCGCCCGGAACACTGAAGCTTTCTTT
TRBJ1-1	.	TRBV20-1	11	.	CSAYKAGKAFF	TGCAGTGCTTACAAGGCAGGGAAAGCTTTCTTT
TRBJ2-7	.	TRBV5-1	14	few	CASKGEEGAYEQYF	TGCGCCAGCAAGGGGGAGGAGGGCGCCTACGAGCAGTACTTC
TRBJ2-3	.	TRBV4-2	15	many	CASSPRTDGTDTQYF	TGTGCCAGCAGCCCGAGGACAGACGGCACAGATACGCAGTATTTT
TRBJ1-2	.	TRBV12-3/TRBV12-4	13	.	CASSLTWGDGYTF	TGTGCCAGCAGCCTAACGTGGGGCGATGGCTACACCTTC
TRBJ2-1	.	TRBV6-1	14	.	CASKDSYDYNEQFF	TGTGCCAGCAAGGACTCCTACGACTACAATGAGCAGTTCTTC
TRBJ2-1	TRBD2	TRBV3-1	14	.	CASGAGGYYNEQFF	TGTGCCAGCGGAGCGGGGGGTTACTACAATGAGCAGTTCTTC
TRBJ2-5	TRBD1	TRBV5-1	15	many	CASSFQGAYQETQYF	TGCGCCAGCAGCTTCCAGGGGGCTTACCAAGAGACCCAGTACTTC
TRBJ2-5	.	TRBV27	16	few	CASSLKTGRSWETQYF	TGTGCCAGCAGTTTAAAAACAGGGCGGTCTTGGGAGACCCAGTACTTC
TRBJ2-3	.	TRBV20-1	14	few	CSGTSGGHLDTQYF	TGCAGTGGCACTAGTGGGGGCCATTTAGATACGCAGTATTTT
TRBJ2-5	.	TRBV20-1	16	many	CSAPGPLRAYQETQYF	TGCAGTGCTCCAGGACCTCTCAGGGCCTACCAAGAGACCCAGTACTTC
TRBJ1-2	TRBD1	TRBV4-1	19	few	CASSPTLSARDRGGGGYTF	TGCGCCAGCAGCCCAACACTCTCCGCCCGGGACAGGGGTGGTGGTGGCTACACCTTC
TRBJ2-7	TRBD1	TRBV4-2	14	.	CASSQTGTDYEQYF	TGTGCCAGCAGCCAGACCGGGACAGATTACGAGCAGTACTTC
TRBJ2-3	TRBD2	TRBV15	19	.	CATSRDLLIAGGRADTQYF	TGTGCCACCAGCAGAGATCTACTGATAGCGGGGGGCCGGGCCGATACGCAGTATTTT
TRBJ2-4	.	TRBV7-8	18	few	CASSLFEAGSPLQNIQYF	TGTGCCAGCAGCTTGTTTGAGGCGGGAAGCCCGCTCCAAAACATTCAGTACTTC
TRBJ2-1	TRBD2	TRBV4-3	18	.	CASSQARGGSIIYNEQFF	TGCGCCAGCAGCCAAGCTCGCGGGGGATCGATTATATACAATGAGCAGTTCTTC
TRBJ1-3	.	TRBV12-3/TRBV12-4	14	many	CASSSPRVGNTIYF	TGTGCCAGCAGTTCTCCCAGGGTAGGAAACACCATATATTTT
TRBJ1-6	TRBD1	TRBV10-3	13	few	CAISGQGDSPLHF	TGTGCCATTTCGGGACAGGGAGATTCACCCCTCCACTTT
TRBJ2-7	.	TRBV20-1	13	.	CSALPGSTYEQYF	TGCAGTGCTCTCCCTGGGTCAACCTACGAGCAGTACTTC
TRBJ2-4	.	TRBV20-1	13	.	CSARDSAKNIQYF	TGCAGTGCTAGAGATTCAGCCAAAAACATTCAGTACTTC
TRBJ1-2	.	TRBV4-2	13	many	CASSQAAPNGYTF	TGTGCCAGCAGCCAAGCCGCCCCAAATGGCTACACCTTC
TRBJ1-4	TRBD1	TRBV6-5	15	few	CASSYSIQGQEKLFF	TGTGCCAGCAGTTACTCGATACAGGGGCAGGAAAAACTGTTTTTT
TRBJ1-2	.	TRBV6-5	13	many	CASSYRQHYGYTF	TGTGCCAGCAGTTACCGACAGCACTATGGCTACACCTTC
TRBJ2-5	.	TRBV20-1	17	few	CSARDPLWSPRGETQYF	TGCAGTGCTAGAGACCCTTTGTGGTCCCCGAGGGGTGAGACCCAGTACTTC
TRBJ2-1	.	TRBV20-1	13	many	CSARGRLGNEQFF	TGCAGTGCTAGAGGACGTTTGGGAAATGAGCAGTTCTTC
TRBJ2-2	.	TRBV11-2	15	few	CASSLAFRGSGELFF	TGTGCCAGCAGCTTAGCTTTCAGGGGCTCCGGGGAGCTGTTTTTT
TRBJ1-2	TRBD1	TRBV28	17	few	CASSFPGTVTPRSGYTF	TGTGCCAGCAGTTTCCCGGGGACAGTAACACCTAGAAGTGGCTACACCTTC
TRBJ1-1	TRBD1	TRBV7-2	16	.	CASSLRRDRGSTEAFF	TGTGCCAGCAGCTTACGGCGAGACAGGGGATCCACTGAAGCTTTCTTT
TRBJ2-2	.	TRBV6-2/TRBV6-3	14	many	CASSLKRGTGELFF	TGTGCCAGCAGTTTGAAACGGGGCACCGGGGAGCTGTTTTTT
TRBJ2-3	.	TRBV27	16	many	CASPWEVSGQEDTQYF	TGTGCCAGCCCCTGGGAGGTGTCGGGGCAGGAAGATACGCAGTATTTT
TRBJ2-6	.	TRBV2	14	many	CASRRFSGANVLTF	TGTGCCAGCAGGAGGTTTTCTGGGGCCAACGTCCTGACTTTC
TRBJ2-3	TRBD2	TRBV14	16	.	CASSQGTSGVTDTQYF	TGTGCCAGCAGCCAAGGAACTAGCGGGGTAACGGATACGCAGTATTTT
TRBJ2-2	.	TRBV6-2/TRBV6-3	13	few	CASTNWPTGELFF	TGTGCCAGCACCAACTGGCCGACCGGGGAGCTGTTTTTT
TRBJ2-1	TRBD2	TRBV5-1	15	many	CASSLDVAGGNEQFF	TGCGCCAGCAGCTTGGATGTAGCGGGGGGGAATGAGCAGTTCTTC
TRBJ2-7	TRBD1	TRBV4-3	15	.	CASSHQGQGSYEQYF	TGCGCCAGCAGCCACCAGGGACAGGGGAGCTACGAGCAGTACTTC
TRBJ2-1	TRBD2	TRBV7-6	16	.	CASSLVLWTRYNEQFF	TGTGCCAGCAGCTTAGTACTCTGGACTAGATACAATGAGCAGTTCTTC
TRBJ2-1	TRBD1	TRBV9	16	.	CASSARRGQGADEQFF	TGTGCCAGCAGCGCCCGGCGAGGACAGGGGGCGGATGAGCAGTTCTTC
TRBJ2-7	TRBD1	TRBV29-1	12	few	CSVVGQSYEQYF	TGCAGCGTTGTGGGACAGAGCTACGAGCAGTACTTC